Below, one TCR beta chain is given with its context. This entry belongs to a study of blood T cell repertoires in COVID-19. Study at large: Nucleic acid was either cDNA or gDNA, and it came from T cells, B-cell-depleted T cells, or PBMCs.

From germline, CDR1 is SEHNR and CDR2 FQNEAQ (reference sequence). The V end was cut by 4 bases, the J end by 4 bases, with 12 bases between. This CDR3 contains 14 residues. In the study's own analysis: Reference gene primers were amplified, and this amplification served to estimate nucleated cell counts. TCRdb's table, derived via immunoSEQ multiplex PCR, lists solely in-frame clones and lacks some. The D gene and trimming were derived from the DNA, and the V and J assignments and clone size from that table. The table has 15,000 to 20,000 clones, more than 85% seen once. Sequences were obtained from peripheral blood. The chain carries TRBV7-9 and TRBJ2-3; weak D call: TRBD2 (6 bases). The TCR comes from a human donor in a cohort sampled during active COVID-19. The DNA of the CDR3 is TGTGCCAGCAGCTCTAGCGCACCATCAGATACGCAGTATTTT. It codes for CASSSSAPSDTQYF.